Below, 27 T cell receptor beta chains from the same sample are listed, as sequenced in a study of long-term antiretroviral therapy in people with HIV. Runs used v3.0 of the immunoSEQ assay and were done at survey level. TCRdb keeps only in-frame clones here, not all; method: immunoSEQ multiplex PCR. The sample lists roughly 20,000 clones, approximately 86% occurring once. Source: unsorted PBMCs, taken 2.1 years after starting antiretroviral therapy. The receptors were sampled from a man aged 18 to 29 with HIV.

This clone was found once. J is TRBJ2-5 and V is TRBV20-1; D is undetermined. This CDR3 has 11 residues. Germline-derived CDR1 and CDR2 are DFQATT and SNEGSKA (reference sequence). The V and J ends lost 0 bases and 7 bases respectively, with 6 bases between them. The chain's CDR3 is CSARDFGTQYF. In nucleotides, the CDR3 is TGCAGTGCTAGAGATTTTGGGACCCAGTACTTC.

V gene TRBV30 combines with J gene TRBJ2-1, with 14 bases fitting TRBD2. With V trimmed by 1 base and J by 9 bases, 8 bases remained unmatched. Germline-derived CDR1 and CDR2 are GTSNPN and SVGIG (reference sequence). CDR3 length equals 16 residues. The CDR3 DNA is TGTGCCTGGAGTGAAGGACCGGGACTAGCGGGAGTTGAGCAGTTCTTC. Protein product: CAWSEGPGLAGVEQFF.

The CDR3 reads CASSYSLSPNTEAFF. The DNA for the CDR3 is TGTGCCAGCAGTTACTCGTTATCACCGAACACTGAAGCTTTCTTT. The chain recombines TRBV6-5 with TRBJ1-1; D uncertain. The CDR3 extends over 15 amino acids. The V gene's germline CDR1 is MNHEY and CDR2 SVGAGI. V was shortened by 0 bases and J by 1 base, with 9 bases between the two germline ends.

The rearrangement uses TRBV7-2 and TRBJ2-5; 7 bases line up with TRBD2. V shed 1 base and J 3 bases; nucleotides not matched to a gene: 2. The germline gives CDR1 SGHTA, CDR2 FQGNSA. CDR3 length: 14 residues. The CDR3 region is CASSLGLAEETQYF. DNA of the CDR3: TGTGCCAGCAGCTTAGGCCTAGCGGAAGAGACCCAGTACTTC.

The rearrangement uses TRBV4-3 and TRBJ1-5; D perhaps matches TRBD1 (5 bases). CDR1 LGHNA and CDR2 YSLEER come from the germline V gene. The length of the CDR3 is 15 residues. V dropped 0 bases and J dropped 6 bases, with 12 bases sitting between them. The CDR3 is CASSQDLQRGQPQHF. The CDR3 nucleotides read TGCGCCAGCAGCCAAGATTTGCAGAGGGGTCAGCCCCAGCATTTT.

This rearrangement joins TRBV15 to TRBJ2-7; D is uncertain. Deletions cut 5 bases from V and 2 bases from J, with 16 bases between. Germline V gene lookup returns CDR1 LNHNV and CDR2 YYDKDF (reference sequence). This CDR3 region has 15 residues. This CDR3 reads CATSSALERPYEQYF. CDR3 nucleotides: TGTGCCACCAGCTCCGCCCTAGAGAGGCCCTACGAGCAGTACTTC.

The rearrangement joins TRBV7-9 to TRBJ1-4; D is uncertain. Germline CDR1 is SEHNR and CDR2 is FQNEAQ (reference sequence). V gave up 4 bases and J gave up 6 bases, with 6 bases separating them. The CDR3 loop spans 12 amino acids. CDR3 region: CASSSRHEKLFF. As DNA, the CDR3 is TGTGCCAGCAGCTCGCGGCATGAAAAACTGTTTTTT.

The chain joins TRBV7-6 to TRBJ2-7; tentative D call: TRBD1 (5 bases). The CDR3 is made up of 14 amino acids. CDR1 and CDR2 (germline): SGHVS, FNYEAQ. Trimming cost V 2 bases and J 6 bases, with 14 bases left between them. The CDR3 sequence: CASSLYTGFREQYF. CDR3 in DNA: TGTGCCAGCAGCTTATATACAGGTTTCCGCGAGCAGTACTTC.

V gene TRBV18 combines with J gene TRBJ1-2, with 7 positions matching TRBD1. Germline CDR1 is KGHSH and CDR2 is LQKENI. The CDR3 runs to 14 residues. V lost 6 bases, J lost 7 bases, and 11 bases stayed unmatched. CDR3 region: CASSQTGQAPGYTF. CDR3 nucleotides: TGTGCCAGCTCCCAGACAGGGCAGGCGCCTGGCTACACCTTC.

The V and J genes are TRBV4-2 and TRBJ2-1; the match to TRBD2 covers 7 bases. The CDR3 has 15 amino acids. V dropped 1 base and J dropped 5; count of bases not matched to a gene: 5. Germline CDR1 LGHNA, CDR2 YNFKEQ. The CDR3 loop is CASSQGGLEHNEQFF. CDR3 nucleotides: TGTGCCAGCAGCCAAGGAGGACTAGAACACAATGAGCAGTTCTTC.

This chain links TRBV25-1 with TRBJ1-2, with a possible D match to TRBD1 (6 bases). Germline V gene data show CDR1 as MGHDK and CDR2 as SYGVNS. V lost 3 bases, J lost 7 bases, and 18 bases lay in between. The CDR3 totals 15 residues. The CDR3 protein is CASSETTGQGFGYTF. CDR3 in DNA: TGTGCCAGCAGTGAGACGACAGGACAAGGGTTTGGCTACACCTTC.

This clone was observed a few times. The CDR3: CASSTGNSPLHF. The CDR3 DNA reads TGTGCCAGTAGTACAGGGAATTCACCCCTCCACTTT. V usage is TRBV19 and J usage is TRBJ1-6; the D gene is possibly TRBD1 (5 bases). Trimming left V 4 bases short and J 7 bases short, with 5 bases between. From germline, CDR1 is LNHDA and CDR2 SQIVND (reference sequence). The CDR3 contains 12 residues.

The chain is built from TRBV5-1 and TRBJ2-2, with D possibly TRBD1 on 6 matching bases. Deletions cut 1 base from V and 4 bases from J, with 11 bases between. The CDR3 sequence is 15 residues long. Germline V CDR1 and CDR2: SGHRS, YFSETQ. In DNA, the CDR3 is TGCGCCAGCAGCTTGAAGTGGGGGCTCACCGGGGAGCTGTTTTTT. It encodes CASSLKWGLTGELFF.

The genes are TRBV13 and TRBJ2-1; D remains ambiguous. Trimming shortened V by 2 bases and J by 9 bases, and 14 bases separated the two germline ends. CDR3 length: 14 residues. Germline V lookup: CDR1 PRHDT, CDR2 FYEKMQ (reference sequence). CDR3 sequence reads: CASSLRVDVVEQFF. The CDR3 coding sequence is TGTGCCAGCAGCTTAAGGGTAGACGTGGTTGAGCAGTTCTTC.

The rearrangement uses TRBV4-3 and TRBJ2-7; no reliable D call. V lost 2 bases and J 3 bases, leaving 17 bases between the germline ends. The germline gives CDR1 LGHNA, CDR2 YSLEER. The CDR3 has 16 amino acids. The CDR3 DNA sequence: TGCGCCAGCAGCCAAAATGTCGACCTTACGATCTACGAGCAGTACTTC. Its translation is CASSQNVDLTIYEQYF.

This chain uses TRBV19 with TRBJ2-7, with 8 bases that match TRBD2. This CDR3 contains 14 residues. Germline loops: CDR1 LNHDA, CDR2 SQIVND (reference sequence). Germline trimming cut 7 bases from V and 4 bases from J; bases unmatched to any gene: 9. This CDR3 reads CASTISAGVYEQYF. In DNA form, the CDR3 reads TGTGCCAGTACGATATCAGCGGGGGTTTACGAGCAGTACTTC.

The chain carries TRBV5-1 and TRBJ2-7, with D tentatively TRBD2 (6 bases). V was clipped by 0 bases and J by 5 bases, with 9 bases between them. The CDR3 contains 13 residues. The germline CDR1 and CDR2 sequences are SGHRS and YFSETQ. The CDR3 coding sequence is TGCGCCAGCAGCTTGGGACTAGGGAACGAGCAGTACTTC. Translated, it gives CASSLGLGNEQYF. Variable domain in full (rest from reference TRBV5-1 and TRBJ2-7): KAGVTQTPRYLIKTRGQQVTLSCSPISGHRSVSWYQQTPGQGLQFLFEYFSETQRNKGNFPGRFSGRQFSNSRSEMNVSTLELGDSALYLCASSLGLGNEQYFGPGTRLTVT.

In this sample, this clone turned up once. V and J are TRBV20-1 and TRBJ1-2, with a weak D call TRBD1 (6 bases). This CDR3 region has 11 residues. Germline-derived CDR1 and CDR2 are DFQATT and SNEGSKA (reference sequence). CDR3 DNA: TGCAGGACCCGGGGGCTGGATGGCTACACCTTC. This sequence encodes CRTRGLDGYTF.

V is TRBV4-3 and J is TRBJ2-7; the match to TRBD1 covers 9 bases. The germline V gene has CDR1 LGHNA and CDR2 YSLEER. V trimming: 0 bases; J trimming: 2 bases; junction bases outside the gene matches: 2. This CDR3 spans 15 amino acids. The chain's CDR3 is CASSQETGGTYEQYF. CDR3 in DNA: TGCGCCAGCAGCCAAGAGACAGGGGGTACCTACGAGCAGTACTTC.

The chain has TRBV9 and TRBJ2-7; D not certain. This CDR3 comprises 14 residues. V lost 0 bases to trimming and J lost 9 bases, with 16 bases between them. CDR1 is SGDLS and CDR2 is YYNGEE in the germline V gene. This chain's CDR3 is CASSVAGGNARQYF. DNA of the CDR3: TGTGCCAGCAGCGTAGCGGGCGGAAACGCTCGGCAGTACTTC.

The J gene is TRBJ1-1, the V gene TRBV5-5; 7 bases are a match to TRBD1. Trimming cost V 4 bases and J 3 bases; bases outside gene matches: 3. The CDR3 runs to 13 residues. Germline loops: CDR1 SGHKS, CDR2 YYEKEE (reference sequence). The CDR3 DNA follows: TGTGCCAGCAGCGCGACAGGGTACACTGAAGCTTTCTTT. This codes for CASSATGYTEAFF.

J is TRBJ2-7 and V is TRBV2; perhaps D is TRBD1 or TRBD2 (5 bases each). This CDR3 comprises 14 residues. The germline CDR1 and CDR2 sequences are SNHLY and FYNNEI. The V and J ends lost 7 bases and 9 bases respectively, with 22 bases between them. The CDR3 bases are TGTGCCAGCAACCCGGGGCCCCAGGAGGTTGGGCAGTACTTC. Protein sequence: CASNPGPQEVGQYF.

The chain carries TRBV7-2 and TRBJ1-3; perhaps TRBD1 as D (5 bases). CDR3 length equals 15 residues. Germline V CDR1 and CDR2: SGHTA, FQGNSA. Trimming cost V 2 bases and J 0 bases, with 8 bases left between them. CDR3 nucleotides: TGTGCCAGCAGCTTACGGGGCTTCTCTGGAAACACCATATATTTT. This translates into CASSLRGFSGNTIYF. The entire variable domain, with the rest obtained from reference TRBV7-2 and TRBJ1-3, is as follows: GAGVSQSPSNKVTEKGKDVELRCDPISGHTALYWYRQSLGQGLEFLIYFQGNSAPDKSGLPSDRFSAERTGGSVSTLTIQRTQQEDSAVYLCASSLRGFSGNTIYFGEGSWLTVV.

The rearrangement links TRBV6-4 to TRBJ2-1, with D hard to call. The germline V gene has CDR1 MRHNA and CDR2 SNTAGT. The CDR3 sequence is 14 residues long. V lost 5 bases and J 5 bases, leaving 13 bases between the germline ends. The CDR3 region is CASSPELRNNEQFF. The CDR3, as DNA: TGTGCCAGCAGTCCTGAACTCCGGAACAATGAGCAGTTCTTC.

With respect to this clone: The sample carries other DNA sequences with the same CDR3. The chain joins TRBV7-9 to TRBJ2-7, with 7 bases matching TRBD2. V gave up 7 bases and J gave up 4 bases; unmatched junction bases: 13. Germline V CDR1 and CDR2: SEHNR, FQNEAQ (reference sequence). The CDR3 consists of 15 residues. For the CDR3, the DNA is TGTGCCAGCACCCCATCCTTGGGAGGGATATACGAGCAGTACTTC. It encodes CASTPSLGGIYEQYF.

This chain links TRBV6-1 with TRBJ1-4, with a tentative D call TRBD1 (5 bases). The CDR3 consists of 15 residues. Germline CDR1 reads MNHNS; CDR2 reads SASEGT. The V end was cut by 3 bases, the J end by 4 bases, with 12 bases between. CDR3 amino acids: CASSDEAGLNEKLFF. CDR3 in DNA: TGTGCCAGCAGTGACGAGGCAGGGCTTAATGAAAAACTGTTTTTT.

The chain is built from TRBV29-1 and TRBJ2-1; D is unclear. The ends were cut back, 6 bases at V and 2 bases at J, with 17 bases in the middle. CDR1 and CDR2 from the germline V gene are SQVTM and ANQGSEA. There are 15 residues in the CDR3. The CDR3 DNA reads as TGCAGCGTCGTTCCGCCCTTACCCCCCTACAATGAGCAGTTCTTC. This gives the protein CSVVPPLPPYNEQFF.